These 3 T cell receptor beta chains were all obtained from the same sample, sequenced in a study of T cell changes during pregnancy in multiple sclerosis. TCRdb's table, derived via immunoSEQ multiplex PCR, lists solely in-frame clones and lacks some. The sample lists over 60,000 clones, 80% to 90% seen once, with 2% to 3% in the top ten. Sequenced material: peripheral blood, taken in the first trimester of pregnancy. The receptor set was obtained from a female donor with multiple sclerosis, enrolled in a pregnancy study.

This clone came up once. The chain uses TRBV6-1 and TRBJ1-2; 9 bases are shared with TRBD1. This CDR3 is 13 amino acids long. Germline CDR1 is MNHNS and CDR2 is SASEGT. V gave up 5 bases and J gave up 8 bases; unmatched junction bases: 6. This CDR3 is CASSRTGVSGYTF. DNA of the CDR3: TGTGCCAGCAGTAGGACAGGGGTCAGCGGCTACACCTTC.

As DNA, the CDR3 is TGTGCCAGCAGCCGAGAGACAGGGCCAGGCGAAAAACTGTTTTTT. This codes for CASSRETGPGEKLFF. The rearrangement links TRBV14 to TRBJ1-4; 7 bases agree with TRBD1. Per the germline V gene, CDR1 is SGHDN and CDR2 is FVKESK. V dropped 4 bases and J dropped 8; count of bases not matched to a gene: 10. The CDR3 is 15 residues long.

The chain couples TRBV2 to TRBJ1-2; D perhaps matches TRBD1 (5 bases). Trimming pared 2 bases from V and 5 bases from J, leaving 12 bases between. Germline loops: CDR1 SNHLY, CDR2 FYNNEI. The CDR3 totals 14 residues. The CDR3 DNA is TGTGCCAGCAGTGAACAGGGAAAGGAGTATGGCTACACCTTC. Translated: CASSEQGKEYGYTF. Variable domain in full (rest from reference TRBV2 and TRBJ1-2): EPEVTQTPSHQVTQMGQEVILRCVPISNHLYFYWYRQILGQKVEFLVSFYNNEISEKSEIFDDQFSVERPDGSNFTLKIRSTKLEDSAMYFCASSEQGKEYGYTFGSGTRLTVV.